The TCR beta chain described here comes from a study of blood T cell repertoires in COVID-19. The overall study: COVID-19 samples, acute and convalescent, were from the United States, Italy and Spain.

Original processing notes: Amplification from reference gene primers served as the basis for estimated nucleated cell counts. Method: immunoSEQ multiplex PCR; TCRdb's copy keeps in-frame clones and lacks some. The D gene and trimming were derived from the DNA, and the V and J assignments and clone size from that table. The sample lists about 200,000 clones; around 88% were seen once. Living in 20 to 30 US areas, the participants were between roughly 18 and 95 years of age. Participant reports of clinical history set cohort assignment. This CDR3 comprises 17 residues. Unmatched junction bases numbered 12, after V lost 2 bases and J lost 7 bases. From germline, CDR1 is SGHKS and CDR2 YYEKEE (reference sequence).

The sequenced sample consisted of PBMCs or T cells enriched from blood (not recorded which). The chain recombines TRBV5-5 with TRBJ1-6, with 7 nucleotides matching TRBD1. The TCR was taken from a middle-aged man with acute COVID-19. The DNA of the CDR3 is TGTGCCAGCAGCTTCGGACAGGAGACGATTTTAAATTCACCCCTCCACTTT. This gives the protein CASSFGQETILNSPLHF.